A single sample gave rise to the 15 T cell receptor beta chains below, sequenced in a study of blood T cell repertoires in COVID-19. Sequencing was performed with immunoSEQ multiplex PCR; in TCRdb, only in-frame clones are kept and a portion is missing. This repertoire shows about 300,000 clones, approximately 89% found once; its top ten account for under 3.5%. The sequencing input was PBMCs or T cells enriched from blood (not recorded which). Receptors were obtained from a woman aged 45-59 years who had been exposed to COVID-19.

The CDR3 spells CASTYAQGELFF. DNA of the CDR3: TGTGCCAGCACCTACGCACAGGGGGAGCTGTTTTTT. The chain links TRBV7-9 to TRBJ2-2; D unclear. The ends were cut back, 7 bases at V and 8 bases at J, with 11 bases in the middle. CDR1 and CDR2 from the germline V gene are SEHNR and FQNEAQ (reference sequence). The CDR3 has 12 residues.

The chain has TRBV5-1 and TRBJ2-7; 11 positions match TRBD1. The CDR3 totals 14 residues. Trimming at V came to 4 bases and at J to 7 bases, leaving 7 bases not matched to a gene. CDR1 is SGHRS and CDR2 is YFSETQ in the germline V gene. CDR3 in amino acids: CASSAGQGGREQYF. The CDR3, as DNA: TGCGCCAGCAGCGCGGGACAGGGGGGTAGGGAGCAGTACTTC.

The CDR3 DNA is TGTGCCAGCAGTTCACCGGGACAAGGGGACAATGAGCAGTTCTTC. Amino acids: CASSSPGQGDNEQFF. This rearrangement joins TRBV28 to TRBJ2-1; the D gene is possibly TRBD1 (6 bases). This CDR3 spans 15 amino acids. Trimming removed 4 bases from V and 5 bases from J, with 15 bases in between. Per the germline V gene, CDR1 is MDHEN and CDR2 is SYDVKM.

The V gene is TRBV13, the J gene TRBJ1-3, with D tentatively TRBD1 (5 bases). CDR3 length: 19 residues. V was cut by 3 bases and J by 0 bases, with 21 bases left in between. Germline CDR1 is PRHDT and CDR2 is FYEKMQ (reference sequence). The CDR3: CASSLYGKGASFSGNTIYF. The CDR3 region has the DNA TGTGCCAGCAGCTTGTACGGAAAAGGGGCTTCCTTCTCTGGAAACACCATATATTTT.

The rearrangement joins TRBV7-6 to TRBJ2-3; 10 bases agree with TRBD2. V dropped 2 bases and J dropped 3; count of bases not matched to a gene: 5. Per germline, CDR1 SGHVS and CDR2 FNYEAQ. This CDR3 has 16 residues. The CDR3 bases are TGTGCCAGCAGCTTAAGCGGGGGGGGCAGGACAGATACGCAGTATTTT. Protein sequence: CASSLSGGGRTDTQYF.

In this sample, this clone turned up once. The chain recombines TRBV18 with TRBJ1-2; 8 bases match TRBD1. In germline, CDR1 is KGHSH, CDR2 LQKENI. The CDR3 covers 12 residues. The V gene end was trimmed by 2 bases and the J gene end by 10 bases; junction bases not matched to a gene: 3. The CDR3 reads CASSPDRGFYTF. CDR3 coding DNA: TGTGCCAGCTCACCAGACAGGGGATTCTACACCTTC.

V gene TRBV5-1 combines with J gene TRBJ1-4, with TRBD1 as a possible D gene (6 bases). Germline-derived CDR1 and CDR2 are SGHRS and YFSETQ. This CDR3 spans 15 amino acids. Trimming removed 4 bases from V and 0 bases from J, with 10 bases in between. The CDR3 region has the DNA TGCGCCAGCAGCCGTAACAGGGCAACTAATGAAAAACTGTTTTTT. Amino acids: CASSRNRATNEKLFF.

This clone showed up just a few times. The chain recombines TRBV19 with TRBJ2-5; D might be TRBD1 (5 bases). Germline lookup yields CDR1 LNHDA and CDR2 SQIVND (reference sequence). This CDR3 comprises 15 residues. Between the trimmed V and J ends, which lost 1 base and 1 base, there was a span of 10 bases. CDR3: CASSIGVGPQETQYF. CDR3 DNA sequence: TGTGCCAGTAGTATAGGGGTGGGGCCCCAAGAGACCCAGTACTTC.

This clone has just a few counts. The DNA of the CDR3 is TGCGCCAGCAGCTTGGGCAGTACCTACGAGCAGTACTTC. It specifies CASSLGSTYEQYF. V gene TRBV5-1 combines with J gene TRBJ2-7; D gene unclear. This CDR3 comprises 13 residues. Germline CDR1 is SGHRS and CDR2 is YFSETQ. Trimming pared 0 bases from V and 2 bases from J, leaving 6 bases between.

The V and J genes are TRBV28 and TRBJ2-5; 7 bases fit TRBD2. Trimming took 3 bases from V and 4 from J; bases not matched to a gene: 5. Germline values: CDR1 MDHEN, CDR2 SYDVKM. The CDR3 runs 14 residues. The CDR3 nucleotides are TGTGCCAGCAGTTTTGTAGGGAGGGTAGAGACCCAGTACTTC. Amino acid sequence: CASSFVGRVETQYF.

A note on this clone: Other nucleotide sequences in the sample specify the same CDR3. The chain links TRBV29-1 to TRBJ1-1, with 9 bases lining up with TRBD1. The CDR3 is made up of 12 amino acids. J was trimmed by 4 bases and V by 6 bases; bases with no gene match: 3. Looked up from germline, CDR1 is SQVTM and CDR2 is ANQGSEA. CDR3 loop: CSVQGASTEAFF. The CDR3 nucleotides read TGCAGCGTACAGGGGGCGAGCACTGAAGCTTTCTTT.

In its sample, this clone was seen once. This chain joins TRBV20-1 and TRBJ1-5; possible D gene TRBD1, 6 bases. With 3 bases removed from V and 4 bases from J, the gap between germline ends came to 22 bases. The CDR3 sequence is 17 residues long. From germline, CDR1 is DFQATT and CDR2 SNEGSKA (reference sequence). The CDR3 coding sequence is TGCAGTGCTAGTTCGTTTACCCACCGGACAGAGAATCAGCCCCAGCATTTT. Translating it yields CSASSFTHRTENQPQHF.

In its sample, this clone was seen once. This chain links TRBV28 with TRBJ2-2; D uncertain. This CDR3 is 11 amino acids long. With 6 bases removed from V and 4 bases from J, the gap between germline ends came to 3 bases. Germline V gives CDR1 MDHEN, CDR2 SYDVKM. The CDR3 here is CASRRTGELFF. For the CDR3, the DNA is TGTGCCAGCAGGCGCACCGGGGAGCTGTTTTTT.

The chain links TRBV7-8 to TRBJ2-2, with D possibly matching TRBD2 (6 bases). V lost 1 base to trimming and J lost 8 bases, with 26 bases between them. CDR1 and CDR2 from the germline V gene are SGHVS and FQNEAQ. The CDR3 contains 19 residues. The CDR3 protein is CASSLGGGARFFAVGELFF. The CDR3 coding sequence is TGTGCCAGCAGCTTAGGAGGAGGGGCTAGGTTCTTCGCGGTGGGGGAGCTGTTTTTT.

The chain combines TRBV6-1 with TRBJ1-2; 9 nucleotides line up with TRBD1. Germline-derived CDR1 and CDR2 are MNHNS and SASEGT. Unmatched junction bases numbered 3, after V lost 3 bases and J lost 4 bases. The CDR3 is 14 amino acids. CDR3 region: CASSDEGQGYGYTF. The CDR3, as DNA: TGTGCCAGCAGTGACGAGGGACAGGGCTATGGCTACACCTTC.